Listed here are 5 T cell receptor beta chains from one sample, sequenced in a study of shared clonotypes between healthy human individuals. Profiling relied on immunoSEQ multiplex PCR, and the TCRdb table lists in-frame clones only, not all of them. The data hold more than 2,000,000 clones, with about 92% observed a single time. The sequenced sample was naive CD4+ T cells from PBMCs. Noted subset: CD45RA+ positively selected. The receptor source for this set is a young man in good health. Some clones in this sample may be carry-over from other donors' samples.

The chain combines TRBV12-5 with TRBJ2-1; unclear D gene. Germline V gene data show CDR1 as LGHNT and CDR2 as FRNRAP. Deletions cut 2 bases from V and 3 bases from J, with 11 bases between. CDR3 length: 15 amino acids. The CDR3 sequence: CASGLRVSSYNEQFF. DNA of the CDR3: TGTGCTAGTGGTTTGAGGGTTAGTAGCTACAATGAGCAGTTCTTC.

Notes on this clone: The junction does not match germline at one end; this may be a read error. CDR3 in amino acids: CASSAPARDILHF. The CDR3 nucleotides read TGTGCCAGCAGCGCACCAGCCCGGGACATACTTCACTTC. The V call is TRBV9, the J call TRBJ2-7, with D maybe TRBD1 (6 bases). The CDR3 covers 13 residues. Germline V lookup: CDR1 SGDLS, CDR2 YYNGEE.

This chain connects TRBV11-2 to TRBJ1-1; TRBD1 might be the D (6 bases). The CDR3 runs to 13 residues. Germline values: CDR1 SGHAT, CDR2 FQNNGV. V was shortened by 6 bases and J by 5 bases, with 13 bases between the two germline ends. CDR3 DNA sequence: TGTGCCAGCAGATCACAGGGCGGGACTGAAGCTTTCTTT. Encoded protein: CASRSQGGTEAFF.

The chain links TRBV7-2 to TRBJ1-4, with 8 bases identical to TRBD1. Trimming took 3 bases from V and 7 from J; bases not matched to a gene: 7. Germline V gives CDR1 SGHTA, CDR2 FQGNSA. This CDR3 region has 15 residues. The CDR3 protein is CASSFDRGRGEKLFF. CDR3 bases: TGTGCCAGCAGCTTCGACAGGGGAAGGGGTGAAAAACTGTTTTTT.

The rearrangement links TRBV28 to TRBJ1-4; 9 bases line up with TRBD1. The CDR3 sequence is 16 residues long. Trimming cost V 2 bases and J 7 bases; bases outside gene matches: 8. Germline CDR1 reads MDHEN; CDR2 reads SYDVKM. This CDR3 is CASSLDTGTGSEKLFF. DNA for the CDR3: TGTGCCAGCAGTTTAGATACCGGGACAGGGTCTGAAAAACTGTTTTTT.